Below are 23 T cell receptor beta chains sequenced from a single sample in a study of shared clonotypes between healthy human individuals. Assay: immunoSEQ multiplex PCR; the TCRdb copy retains only in-frame clones and omits some. The sample lists some 510,000 clones; 79% were seen once. The sequenced material came from PBMCs. The receptor source for this set is a woman aged 40 to 49 in good health. Some clones in this sample may be carry-over from other donors' samples.

V gene TRBV19 combines with J gene TRBJ2-2; D perhaps matches TRBD2 (5 bases). CDR1 is LNHDA and CDR2 is SQIVND in the germline V gene (reference sequence). The CDR3 has 14 residues. V was trimmed by 7 bases and J by 0 bases, leaving 9 bases between them. For the CDR3, the DNA is TGTGCCAGTACTTGGACTGCGAACACCGGGGAGCTGTTTTTT. Protein: CASTWTANTGELFF.

This chain connects TRBV18 to TRBJ2-1, with TRBD2 matching 9 bases. Per germline, CDR1 KGHSH and CDR2 LQKENI. V lost 3 bases and J lost 6; bases outside the gene matches: 3. The CDR3 is 14 residues long. Written as DNA, the CDR3 is TGTGCCAGCTCACCTAGGCGGGAGGGCAATGAGCAGTTCTTC. Its protein is CASSPRREGNEQFF.

The chain employs TRBV5-5 and TRBJ2-2; TRBD2 might be the D (5 bases). Per the germline V gene, CDR1 is SGHKS and CDR2 is YYEKEE (reference sequence). The V gene lost 2 bases and the J gene lost 4 bases, with 6 bases spanning the gap. This CDR3 has 13 residues. The CDR3 sequence is CASSFEGTGELFF. CDR3 coding DNA: TGTGCCAGCAGCTTCGAGGGCACCGGGGAGCTGTTTTTT.

The rearrangement joins TRBV2 to TRBJ1-3; D may be TRBD1 (5 bases). Deletions cut 8 bases from V and 0 bases from J, with 14 bases between. This CDR3 has 15 amino acids. The germline gives CDR1 SNHLY, CDR2 FYNNEI. The CDR3 sequence: CASSRERGSGNTIYF. DNA for the CDR3: TGTGCCAGCTCCCGGGAGAGGGGCTCTGGAAACACCATATATTTT.

The chain joins TRBV6-6 to TRBJ2-5; D is unclear. Germline values: CDR1 MNHNY, CDR2 SVGAGI (reference sequence). Deletions cut 7 bases from V and 1 base from J, with 16 bases between. The CDR3 totals 15 residues. CDR3 sequence: CASKFDRKIQETQYF. CDR3 in DNA: TGTGCCAGCAAATTTGACCGAAAGATCCAAGAGACCCAGTACTTC.

This chain links TRBV4-3 with TRBJ2-6; 11 nucleotides line up with TRBD2. Germline trimming cut 0 bases from V and 1 base from J; bases unmatched to any gene: 2. Looked up from germline, CDR1 is LGHNA and CDR2 is YSLEER. The CDR3 is 18 residues long. The DNA of the CDR3 is TGCGCCAGCAGCCAAGATCTAGCGGGAGGATCTGGGGCCAACGTCCTGACTTTC. Amino acids: CASSQDLAGGSGANVLTF.

The chain links TRBV7-9 to TRBJ2-3, with TRBD1 identical over 8 bases. Per germline, CDR1 SEHNR and CDR2 FQNEAQ (reference sequence). V lost 2 bases, J lost 2 bases, and 6 bases stayed unmatched. The CDR3 has 16 residues. The CDR3 DNA sequence: TGTGCCAGCAGCTTACGGACAGGGCGGGACACAGATACGCAGTATTTT. Translating it yields CASSLRTGRDTDTQYF. Combining the CDR3 with reference TRBV7-9 and TRBJ2-3 gives the whole variable domain DTGVSQNPRHKITKRGQNVTFRCDPISEHNRLYWYRQTLGQGPEFLTYFQNEAQLEKSRLLSDRFSAERPKGSFSTLEIQRTEQGDSAMYLCASSLRTGRDTDTQYFGPGTRLTVL.

The chain couples TRBV30 to TRBJ1-4; unclear D gene. Germline assignment: CDR1 GTSNPN and CDR2 SVGIG (reference sequence). This CDR3 spans 15 amino acids. V lost 2 bases and J lost 0, with 10 bases in between. CDR3: CAWSSGTATNEKLFF. The CDR3 nucleotides read TGTGCCTGGAGTTCCGGCACAGCAACTAATGAAAAACTGTTTTTT.

In regard to this clone: Other DNA sequences in the sample encode the same CDR3. The chain is built from TRBV5-4 and TRBJ2-3; TRBD1 matches 11 bases. Trimming took 4 bases from V and 3 from J; bases not matched to a gene: 1. The CDR3 covers 14 residues. Germline values: CDR1 SGHNT, CDR2 YYREEE (reference sequence). The chain's CDR3 is CASSRDRGTDTQYF. Written as DNA, the CDR3 is TGTGCCAGCAGCCGGGACAGGGGGACAGATACGCAGTATTTT.

This clone has a handful of counts. The chain has TRBV27 and TRBJ2-3; 14 bases map to TRBD2. The CDR3 consists of 21 residues. Trimming at V came to 3 bases and at J to 4 bases, leaving 18 bases not matched to a gene. From germline, CDR1 is MNHEY and CDR2 SMNVEV (reference sequence). CDR3 region: CASSFLPPGTSGSVLSDTQYF. CDR3 bases: TGTGCCAGCAGTTTCCTCCCTCCTGGGACTAGCGGGAGTGTGCTCTCAGATACGCAGTATTTT.

The V and J genes are TRBV9 and TRBJ1-5, with D tentatively TRBD1 (5 bases). V lost 0 bases, J lost 5 bases, and 9 bases lay in between. The CDR3 is 14 residues long. Germline lookup yields CDR1 SGDLS and CDR2 YYNGEE. CDR3 region: CASSVGQRDQPQHF. CDR3 nucleotides: TGTGCCAGCAGCGTAGGACAGAGAGATCAGCCCCAGCATTTT.

With respect to this clone: In the same sample, other DNA sequences code for this CDR3. The chain combines TRBV7-9 with TRBJ1-3; 7 nucleotides agree with TRBD1. In germline, CDR1 is SEHNR, CDR2 FQNEAQ (reference sequence). The CDR3 is 15 amino acids. V lost 5 bases to trimming and J lost 0 bases; unmatched junction nucleotides: 4. The CDR3 coding sequence is TGTGCCAGCAGCCCCGGGACAGCCTCTGGAAACACCATATATTTT. Translation: CASSPGTASGNTIYF.

This rearrangement joins TRBV28 to TRBJ2-4, with D perhaps given as TRBD1 or TRBD2 (5 bases each). Trimming removed 7 bases at V and 6 bases at J, with 16 bases between. There are 14 residues in the CDR3. Per the germline V gene, CDR1 is MDHEN and CDR2 is SYDVKM. This CDR3 reads CASNRDPAANIQYF. The DNA of the CDR3 is TGTGCCAGCAATCGGGACCCCGCTGCAAACATTCAGTACTTC. Filled out from reference TRBV28 and TRBJ2-4, the complete variable domain reads DVKVTQSSRYLVKRTGEKVFLECVQDMDHENMFWYRQDPGLGLRLIYFSYDVKMKEKGDIPEGYSVSREKKERFSLILESASTNQTSMYLCASNRDPAANIQYFGAGTRLSVL.

The rearrangement links TRBV18 to TRBJ1-4; TRBD1 agrees at 8 bases. Germline V gene sequence: CDR1 KGHSH, CDR2 LQKENI. V was clipped by 3 bases and J by 2 bases; unmatched bases: 5. The CDR3 runs 16 residues. The CDR3 protein is CASSPRTGTTNEKLFF. CDR3 DNA: TGTGCCAGCTCACCTAGGACAGGGACGACTAATGAAAAACTGTTTTTT.

The chain has TRBV10-3 and TRBJ2-7, with TRBD2 identical over 8 bases. This CDR3 has 14 amino acids. Germline values: CDR1 ENHRY, CDR2 SYGVKD. The junction had 10 bases not matched to a gene; V was cut back by 10 bases and J by 2 bases. The chain's CDR3 is CATLGAGGPYEQYF. CDR3 nucleotide sequence: TGTGCCACCCTGGGGGCGGGAGGTCCCTACGAGCAGTACTTC.

CDR3 nucleotide sequence: TGTGCCTGGACCCCGGGGATCGGAAACACCATATATTTT. It is translated as CAWTPGIGNTIYF. The J gene is TRBJ1-3, the V gene TRBV30, with D uncertain. The germline V and J ends were trimmed by 4 bases and 4 bases, with 11 bases remaining between them. The CDR3 totals 13 residues. Germline V lookup: CDR1 GTSNPN, CDR2 SVGIG (reference sequence).

The V gene is TRBV28, the J gene TRBJ1-1, with 7 bases lining up with TRBD1. This CDR3 has 15 residues. V shed 7 bases, J shed 4 bases, and the junction held 12 bases outside the gene matches. CDR1 and CDR2 from the germline V gene are MDHEN and SYDVKM. DNA of the CDR3: TGTGCCAGCACCTACCGGCAGGGGGTCGGCACTGAAGCTTTCTTT. This sequence encodes CASTYRQGVGTEAFF.

The rearrangement links TRBV7-6 to TRBJ2-1; a possible D gene is TRBD2 (5 bases). Trimming took off 0 bases at V and 9 bases at J, with 12 bases between the two ends. The length of the CDR3 is 14 residues. The germline V gene has CDR1 SGHVS and CDR2 FNYEAQ. The CDR3: CASSLAGEVGEQFF. The CDR3, as DNA: TGTGCCAGCAGCTTAGCGGGAGAGGTGGGTGAGCAGTTCTTC.

The J gene is TRBJ2-7, the V gene TRBV4-3; the match to TRBD2 covers 8 bases. Trimming took 2 bases from V and 6 from J; bases not matched to a gene: 9. Germline-derived CDR1 and CDR2 are LGHNA and YSLEER. The CDR3 sequence is 15 residues long. The CDR3 loop reads CASSQSGLADREQYF. CDR3 sequence (DNA): TGCGCCAGCAGCCAATCTGGACTAGCCGATCGCGAGCAGTACTTC.

The chain uses TRBV7-2 and TRBJ1-2, with D perhaps TRBD1 (5 bases). This CDR3 comprises 15 residues. The V gene lost 5 bases and the J gene lost 4 bases, with 17 bases spanning the gap. The germline V gene encodes CDR1 SGHTA and CDR2 FQGNSA. CDR3: CASSPTGRGTYGYTF. The CDR3 DNA is TGTGCCAGCAGCCCCACGGGGAGAGGGACCTATGGCTACACCTTC. The full variable domain, completed using reference TRBV7-2 and TRBJ1-2, is GAGVSQSPSNKVTEKGKDVELRCDPISGHTALYWYRQSLGQGLEFLIYFQGNSAPDKSGLPSDRFSAERTGGSVSTLTIQRTQQEDSAVYLCASSPTGRGTYGYTFGSGTRLTVV.

This clone was counted between two and nine times. The chain combines TRBV7-2 with TRBJ1-1; no firm D call. Trimming left V 5 bases short and J 3 bases short, with 13 bases between. Looked up from germline, CDR1 is SGHTA and CDR2 is FQGNSA. This CDR3 comprises 14 residues. The CDR3 DNA reads as TGTGCCAGCAGCCCTTCGGTGGCATACACTGAAGCTTTCTTT. Its translation: CASSPSVAYTEAFF.

This clone came up once. V gene TRBV10-3 combines with J gene TRBJ2-2; TRBD1 agrees at 9 bases. After removal of 6 bases from V and 1 base from J, the junction contained 9 bases not matched to a gene. The CDR3 runs 17 residues. Germline V CDR1 and CDR2: ENHRY, SYGVKD. CDR3 bases: TGTGCCATCAGCCCGACGGACAGGGGATGGAACACCGGGGAGCTGTTTTTT. This encodes CAISPTDRGWNTGELFF.

The chain uses TRBV7-2 and TRBJ1-2; 8 nucleotides agree with TRBD1. This CDR3 contains 15 residues. CDR1 is SGHTA and CDR2 is FQGNSA in the germline V gene. The junction had 10 bases not matched to a gene; V was cut back by 1 base and J by 9 bases. The DNA of the CDR3 is TGTGCCAGCAGCTTAGATTGGACAGGGCGCGAAAGCTACACCTTC. Protein product: CASSLDWTGRESYTF. Together with reference TRBV7-2 and TRBJ1-2, the CDR3 gives the full variable domain: GAGVSQSPSNKVTEKGKDVELRCDPISGHTALYWYRQSLGQGLEFLIYFQGNSAPDKSGLPSDRFSAERTGGSVSTLTIQRTQQEDSAVYLCASSLDWTGRESYTFGSGTRLTVV.